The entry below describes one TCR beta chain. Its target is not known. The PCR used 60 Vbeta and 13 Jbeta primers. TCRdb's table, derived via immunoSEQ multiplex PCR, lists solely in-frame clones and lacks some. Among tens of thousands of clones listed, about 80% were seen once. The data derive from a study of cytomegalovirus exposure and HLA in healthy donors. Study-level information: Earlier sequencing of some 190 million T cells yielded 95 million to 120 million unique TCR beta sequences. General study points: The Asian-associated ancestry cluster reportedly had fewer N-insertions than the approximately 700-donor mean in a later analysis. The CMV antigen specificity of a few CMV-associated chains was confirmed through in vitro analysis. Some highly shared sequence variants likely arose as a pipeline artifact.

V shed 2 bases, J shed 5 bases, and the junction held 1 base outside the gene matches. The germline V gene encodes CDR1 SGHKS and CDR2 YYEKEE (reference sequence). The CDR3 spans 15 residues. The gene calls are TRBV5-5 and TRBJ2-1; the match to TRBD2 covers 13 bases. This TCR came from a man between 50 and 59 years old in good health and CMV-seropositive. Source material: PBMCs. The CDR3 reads CASSLGTSGDNEQFF. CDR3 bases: TGTGCCAGCAGCTTAGGGACTAGCGGGGACAATGAGCAGTTCTTC.